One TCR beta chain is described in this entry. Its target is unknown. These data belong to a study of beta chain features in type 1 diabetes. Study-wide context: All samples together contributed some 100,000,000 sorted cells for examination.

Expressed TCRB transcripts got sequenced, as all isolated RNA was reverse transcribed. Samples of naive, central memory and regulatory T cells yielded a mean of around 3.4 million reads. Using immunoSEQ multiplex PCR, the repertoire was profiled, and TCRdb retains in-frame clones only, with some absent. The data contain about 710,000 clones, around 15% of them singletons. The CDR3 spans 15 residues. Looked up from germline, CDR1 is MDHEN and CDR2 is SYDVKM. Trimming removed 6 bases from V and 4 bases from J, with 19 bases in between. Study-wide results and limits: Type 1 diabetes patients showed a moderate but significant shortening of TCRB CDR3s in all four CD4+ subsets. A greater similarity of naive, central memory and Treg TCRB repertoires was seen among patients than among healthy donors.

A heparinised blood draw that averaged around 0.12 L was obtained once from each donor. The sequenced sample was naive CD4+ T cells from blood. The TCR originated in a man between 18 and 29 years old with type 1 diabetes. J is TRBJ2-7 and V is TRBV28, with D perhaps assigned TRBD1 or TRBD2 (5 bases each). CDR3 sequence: CASSAPGPLTYEQYF. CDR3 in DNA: TGTGCCAGCAGCGCTCCGGGGCCCCTGACGTACGAGCAGTACTTC.